These 16 T cell receptor beta chains share one sample of origin, sequenced in a study of T-cell memory formation after mild COVID-19. Via MiXCR, TCRdb re-called the 5' RACE reads, giving one row per CDR3 protein. Among some 490,000 distinct CDR3 sequences listed, approximately 18% were seen once. Sequenced input: PBMCs or a T cell subset sorted from them (not recorded which). Every receptor here comes from an adult woman who had mild COVID-19 (a few samples of this study predate the infection). Cell type and time point are not known.

V is TRBV4-3 and J is TRBJ2-1; D gene unclear. The germline V and J ends were trimmed by 3 bases and 3 bases, with 6 bases remaining between them. CDR1 and CDR2 (germline): LGHNA, YSLEER. The CDR3 is 13 amino acids. Written as DNA, the CDR3 is TGCGCCAGCAGCCAGGGCAACTACAATGAGCAGTTCTTC. This translates into CASSQGNYNEQFF.

This sequence joins TRBV5-1 and TRBJ2-1, with 9 nucleotides matching TRBD2. Germline lookup yields CDR1 SGHRS and CDR2 YFSETQ. This CDR3 spans 15 amino acids. With V trimmed by 0 bases and J by 5 bases, 3 bases remained unmatched. The CDR3 here is CASSLEAGGHNEQFF. The DNA for the CDR3 is TGCGCCAGCAGCTTGGAAGCGGGGGGACACAATGAGCAGTTCTTC.

The chain recombines TRBV27 with TRBJ2-7, with TRBD2 matching over 8 bases. V lost 7 bases to trimming and J lost 3 bases; unmatched junction nucleotides: 8. The germline gives CDR1 MNHEY, CDR2 SMNVEV (reference sequence). The CDR3 loop spans 14 amino acids. In DNA, the CDR3 is TGTGCCAGCACCCTCCGGGGGGGCTACTACGAGCAGTACTTC. It is translated as CASTLRGGYYEQYF.

This chain links TRBV15 with TRBJ1-2; D gene unclear. Germline lookup yields CDR1 LNHNV and CDR2 YYDKDF (reference sequence). V was cut by 4 bases and J by 8 bases, with 14 bases left in between. This CDR3 is built from 13 residues. CDR3 in DNA: TGTGCCACCAGCACCCCTCCCCTCCGAGGCTACACCTTC. It encodes CATSTPPLRGYTF.

This clonotype was observed at least ten times. This chain uses TRBV14 with TRBJ2-4; D gene ambiguous. Between the trimmed V and J ends, which lost 4 bases and 12 bases, there was a span of 13 bases. Germline-derived CDR1 and CDR2 are SGHDN and FVKESK. The CDR3 has 12 amino acids. The CDR3 reads CASSPDNSRQYF. CDR3 sequence (DNA): TGTGCCAGCAGCCCCGACAACAGTCGTCAGTACTTC.

This clonotype was seen at least ten times. The rearrangement joins TRBV4-2 to TRBJ2-2, with TRBD2 matching 11 bases. This CDR3 is built from 16 residues. The V segment lost 0 bases and the J segment 8 bases; nucleotides outside the gene matches: 5. Germline V gives CDR1 LGHNA, CDR2 YNFKEQ. The CDR3 bases are TGTGCCAGCAGCCAAGACATAGCGGGAGGGCCGGGGGAGCTGTTTTTT. This gives the protein CASSQDIAGGPGELFF.

The rearrangement links TRBV7-2 to TRBJ2-2; D remains unclear. The V end was cut by 2 bases, the J end by 4 bases, with 11 bases between. Germline V CDR1 and CDR2: SGHTA, FQGNSA. The CDR3 spans 15 residues. The CDR3 DNA reads TGTGCCAGCAGCTTATTGCAGGTTTCCACCGGGGAGCTGTTTTTT. Residues: CASSLLQVSTGELFF.

The chain uses TRBV20-1 and TRBJ2-7; the match to TRBD1 covers 7 bases. Germline V gene sequence: CDR1 DFQATT, CDR2 SNEGSKA (reference sequence). The CDR3 length is 14 residues. The J segment lost 2 bases and the V segment lost 4 bases, leaving 8 bases of the junction unmatched. CDR3 loop: CSATSGQHPYEQYF. For the CDR3, the DNA is TGCAGTGCTACTTCGGGACAGCACCCCTACGAGCAGTACTTC.

The CDR3: CASGNEKLFF. The CDR3 DNA reads as TGTGCCAGCGGCAATGAAAAACTGTTTTTT. V gene TRBV2 combines with J gene TRBJ1-4; D gene ambiguous. The CDR3 runs 10 residues. The V end was cut by 8 bases, the J end by 5 bases, with 3 bases between. Germline V gene sequence: CDR1 SNHLY, CDR2 FYNNEI.

The genes are TRBV12-3 or TRBV12-4 and TRBJ2-2; 12 positions agree with TRBD2. J gave up 5 bases and V 3 bases, and 10 bases lay outside the gene matches. This CDR3 region has 18 residues. As DNA, the CDR3 is TGTGCCAGCAGTTTTAGTCCTAGCGGGGGGGCCGTTACCGGGGAGCTGTTTTTT. Translating gives CASSFSPSGGAVTGELFF.

Ten or more counts support this clonotype. The rearrangement joins TRBV20-1 to TRBJ2-3, with D perhaps TRBD1 or TRBD2 (5 bases each). Trimming pared 3 bases from V and 1 base from J, leaving 14 bases between. Per germline, CDR1 DFQATT and CDR2 SNEGSKA (reference sequence). This CDR3 spans 15 amino acids. CDR3 DNA sequence: TGCAGTGCTAGGGGGCGGCTAGCAGGCACAGATACGCAGTATTTT. The encoded protein is CSARGRLAGTDTQYF.

The chain is built from TRBV6-5 and TRBJ1-1; possibly TRBD1 for D (5 bases). CDR1 is MNHEY and CDR2 is SVGAGI in the germline V gene. CDR3 length: 16 residues. Between the trimmed V and J ends, which lost 1 base and 6 bases, there was a span of 18 bases. In DNA, the CDR3 is TGTGCCAGCAGTTACTTTGTCGGGGCGCGGATGGCTGAAGCTTTCTTT. It specifies CASSYFVGARMAEAFF.

This clonotype was counted only a few times. The chain recombines TRBV9 with TRBJ2-3, with D possibly being TRBD2 (6 bases). Trimming pared 4 bases from V and 1 base from J, leaving 13 bases between. The length of the CDR3 is 15 residues. Germline V lookup: CDR1 SGDLS, CDR2 YYNGEE. In DNA form, the CDR3 reads TGTGCCAGCAGCCCTGGAGCGGGCCGCACAGATACGCAGTATTTT. Translation gives CASSPGAGRTDTQYF. Full variable domain (remainder filled in from reference TRBV9 and TRBJ2-3): DSGVTQTPKHLITATGQRVTLRCSPRSGDLSVYWYQQSLDQGLQFLIQYYNGEERAKGNILERFSAQQFPDLHSELNLSSLELGDSALYFCASSPGAGRTDTQYFGPGTRLTVL.

The chain uses TRBV7-3 and TRBJ2-7, with 7 bases identical to TRBD2. After removal of 2 bases from V and 2 bases from J, the junction contained 15 bases not matched to a gene. Germline loops: CDR1 SGHTA, CDR2 FQGTGA. The CDR3 loop spans 18 amino acids. CDR3 sequence reads: CASSLEGLGPSGTYEQYF. CDR3 bases: TGTGCCAGCAGCTTAGAAGGGCTCGGGCCTAGCGGAACCTACGAGCAGTACTTC.

This clonotype was observed a single time. This chain uses TRBV7-2 with TRBJ2-1, with unresolved D. Germline V CDR1 and CDR2: SGHTA, FQGNSA. This CDR3 spans 13 amino acids. V was shortened by 2 bases and J by 5 bases, with 7 bases between the two germline ends. The CDR3 region is CASSLFGNNEQFF. The CDR3 region has the DNA TGTGCCAGCAGCTTATTTGGGAACAATGAGCAGTTCTTC.

This clonotype was counted only a few times. The chain links TRBV4-1 to TRBJ1-2; 9 bases line up with TRBD1. After removal of 0 bases from V and 1 base from J, the junction contained 3 bases not matched to a gene. The CDR3 is 16 amino acids. Germline CDR1 reads MGHRA; CDR2 reads YSYEKL. DNA for the CDR3: TGCGCCAGCAGCCAAGATCGGGGACAGGGTAACTATGGCTACACCTTC. Protein sequence: CASSQDRGQGNYGYTF.